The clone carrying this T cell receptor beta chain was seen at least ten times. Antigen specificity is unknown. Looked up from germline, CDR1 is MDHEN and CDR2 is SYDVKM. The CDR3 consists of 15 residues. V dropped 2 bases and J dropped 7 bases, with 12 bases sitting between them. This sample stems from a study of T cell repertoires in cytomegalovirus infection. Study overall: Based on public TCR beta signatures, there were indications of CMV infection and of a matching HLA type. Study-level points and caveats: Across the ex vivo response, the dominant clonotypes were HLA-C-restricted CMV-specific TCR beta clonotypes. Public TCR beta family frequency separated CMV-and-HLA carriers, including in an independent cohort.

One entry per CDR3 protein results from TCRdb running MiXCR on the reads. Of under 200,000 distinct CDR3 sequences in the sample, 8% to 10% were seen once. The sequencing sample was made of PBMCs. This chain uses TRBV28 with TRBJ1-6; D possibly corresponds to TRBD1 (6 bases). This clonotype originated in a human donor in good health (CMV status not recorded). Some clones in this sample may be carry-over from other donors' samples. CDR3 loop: CASSLSGGGNSPLHF. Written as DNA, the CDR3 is TGTGCCAGCAGTTTAAGCGGGGGCGGGAATTCACCCCTCCACTTT. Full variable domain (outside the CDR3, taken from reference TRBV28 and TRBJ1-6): DVKVTQSSRYLVKRTGEKVFLECVQDMDHENMFWYRQDPGLGLRLIYFSYDVKMKEKGDIPEGYSVSREKKERFSLILESASTNQTSMYLCASSLSGGGNSPLHFGNGTRLTVT.